This T cell receptor (beta chain) was found in a study of T cells in localized non-small cell lung cancer. In each case, adjacent lung free of atypia was taken at least 2 cm from the tumor margin. Findings and limits, study-wide: Researchers found a median around 59 of the top 100 tumor clones in adjacent lung. Greater T cell density in blood accompanied longer overall survival. Only one tumor region was sequenced, so heterogeneity remains possible.

The data were produced by immunoSEQ multiplex PCR, yet TCRdb's version contains in-frame clones alone and is incomplete. The repertoire holds 1,000 or so clones, roughly 21% seen once, with about a sixth in the top ten. This clone came up a few times. Its antigen is not known. This specimen consisted of normal lung tissue next to the tumor, obtained before any cancer treatment. This receptor was identified in a woman aged 35 to 70 with stage I lung adenocarcinoma.

In DNA form, the CDR3 reads TGCAGCGTTGAATACAGGGGTGATGAGCAGTTCTTC. Translating gives CSVEYRGDEQFF. The rearrangement uses TRBV29-1 and TRBJ2-1; 7 bases agree with TRBD1. The CDR3 covers 12 residues. CDR1 is SQVTM, CDR2 ANQGSEA, per germline. The junction had 3 bases not matched to a gene; V was cut back by 2 bases and J by 8 bases.